This T cell receptor (beta chain) originates from a study of cytomegalovirus exposure and HLA in healthy donors. Study context: In a later analysis, it was reported that the roughly 120 validation repertoires had been produced on the same platform as the 700 or so repertoires belonging to the first cohort. Whole-study findings and limits: Reports showed the classifier diagnosing cytomegalovirus status with high specificity and sensitivity. Cytomegalovirus association was listed for 164 TCR beta chains.

Measured with immunoSEQ multiplex PCR; TCRdb has only the in-frame clones, and not every one. In the table there are 150,000 to 200,000 clones, roughly 86% of which are singletons. This clone was detected only once. Its antigen remains unknown. The validation cohort, a group of more than 100 subjects, included the donors and was separate from the approximately 670-subject first cohort. Sequences were obtained from PBMCs. This sequence originates from a young man in good health and CMV-seropositive.

This CDR3 reads CASSQGTEAFF. CDR3 bases: TGCGCCAGCAGCCAAGGCACTGAAGCTTTCTTT. The J gene is TRBJ1-1, the V gene TRBV4-3; unclear D gene. In germline, CDR1 is LGHNA, CDR2 YSLEER. The germline V and J ends were trimmed by 1 base and 4 bases, with 1 base remaining between them. The CDR3 loop spans 11 amino acids.